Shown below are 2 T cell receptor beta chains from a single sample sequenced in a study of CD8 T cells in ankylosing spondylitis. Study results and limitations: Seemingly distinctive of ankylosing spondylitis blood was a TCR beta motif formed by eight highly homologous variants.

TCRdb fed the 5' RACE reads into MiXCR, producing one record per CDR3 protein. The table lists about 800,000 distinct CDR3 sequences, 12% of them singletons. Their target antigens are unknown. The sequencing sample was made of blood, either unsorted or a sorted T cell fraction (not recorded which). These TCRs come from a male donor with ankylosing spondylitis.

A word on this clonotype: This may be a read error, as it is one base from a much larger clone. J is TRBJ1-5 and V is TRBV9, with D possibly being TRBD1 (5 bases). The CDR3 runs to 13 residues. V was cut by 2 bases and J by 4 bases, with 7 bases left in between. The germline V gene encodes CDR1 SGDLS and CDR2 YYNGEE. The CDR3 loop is CASSVDINQPQHF. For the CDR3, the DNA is TGTGCCAGCAGCGTGGACATAAATCAGCCCCAGCATTTT.

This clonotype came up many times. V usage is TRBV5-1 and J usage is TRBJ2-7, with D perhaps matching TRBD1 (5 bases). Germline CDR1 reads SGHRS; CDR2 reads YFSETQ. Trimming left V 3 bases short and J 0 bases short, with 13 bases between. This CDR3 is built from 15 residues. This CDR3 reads CASSYLRDSSYEQYF. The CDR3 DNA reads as TGCGCCAGCAGCTATCTCAGGGATAGCTCCTACGAGCAGTACTTC.